This entry lists 31 T cell receptor beta chains sequenced from one sample in a study of T-cell memory formation after mild COVID-19. TCRdb re-called the 5' RACE reads with MiXCR, one entry per CDR3 protein. The sample has roughly 310,000 distinct CDR3 sequences, approximately 16% seen once. Input material: PBMCs or a T cell subset sorted from them (not recorded which). The source of these receptors is a man younger than 30 who had mild COVID-19 (a few samples of this study predate the infection). Cell type and time point are not known.

This clonotype was counted between two and nine times. The chain has TRBV5-1 and TRBJ2-1; D may be TRBD1 or TRBD2 (5 bases each). Germline CDR1 reads SGHRS; CDR2 reads YFSETQ. CDR3 length: 13 residues. V dropped 4 bases and J dropped 7 bases, with 12 bases sitting between them. The CDR3 is CASSTDWGNEQFF. In DNA form, the CDR3 reads TGCGCCAGCAGCACGGACTGGGGGAATGAGCAGTTCTTC. The complete variable domain, with remaining parts taken from reference TRBV5-1 and TRBJ2-1, reads KAGVTQTPRYLIKTRGQQVTLSCSPISGHRSVSWYQQTPGQGLQFLFEYFSETQRNKGNFPGRFSGRQFSNSRSEMNVSTLELGDSALYLCASSTDWGNEQFFGPGTRLTVL.

The rearrangement joins TRBV6-5 to TRBJ1-1; D gene ambiguous. The CDR3 consists of 15 residues. V was shortened by 1 base and J by 1 base, with 10 bases between the two germline ends. Germline V gene data show CDR1 as MNHEY and CDR2 as SVGAGI. The CDR3 region has the DNA TGTGCCAGCAGTTACTTAGGGCTGGGGAACACTGAAGCTTTCTTT. Protein product: CASSYLGLGNTEAFF.

This clonotype was observed many times. The V gene is TRBV6-2 or TRBV6-3, the J gene TRBJ1-1; D might be TRBD1 (5 bases). The CDR3 is made up of 17 amino acids. Trimming took off 1 base at V and 4 bases at J, with 19 bases between the two ends. Germline CDR1 is MNHEY and CDR2 is SVGEGT. The CDR3 sequence: CASSYFLTGRYVTEAFF. The DNA of the CDR3 is TGTGCCAGCAGTTACTTCCTAACAGGTAGATACGTCACTGAAGCTTTCTTT.

The chain carries TRBV5-4 and TRBJ2-1; tentative D call: TRBD2 (6 bases). This CDR3 spans 15 amino acids. The V gene lost 2 bases and the J gene lost 7 bases, with 16 bases spanning the gap. Germline CDR1 SGHNT, CDR2 YYREEE (reference sequence). The DNA for the CDR3 is TGTGCCAGCAGCTTCAACGGGGACTTCCCTAATGAGCAGTTCTTC. Its protein product is CASSFNGDFPNEQFF.

This chain links TRBV6-5 with TRBJ2-3; TRBD2 matches at 7 bases. CDR1 and CDR2 from the germline V gene are MNHEY and SVGAGI. Unmatched junction bases numbered 3, after V lost 2 bases and J lost 1 base. The CDR3 covers 15 residues. CDR3 residues: CASSYSLAGTDTQYF. The CDR3 DNA reads as TGTGCCAGCAGTTACAGCCTAGCGGGCACAGATACGCAGTATTTT.

This sequence joins TRBV12-3 or TRBV12-4 and TRBJ2-3; 8 nucleotides match TRBD2. This CDR3 comprises 15 residues. The junction had 9 bases not matched to a gene; V was cut back by 6 bases and J by 4 bases. This chain's CDR3 is CASRLRSGGADTQYF. The CDR3 DNA reads TGTGCCAGCAGGTTAAGAAGCGGGGGAGCAGATACGCAGTATTTT.

This clonotype showed up just a few times. The rearrangement joins TRBV9 to TRBJ2-7, with 7 nucleotides matching TRBD1. There are 15 residues in the CDR3. Germline V CDR1 and CDR2: SGDLS, YYNGEE. Trimming at V came to 0 bases and at J to 7 bases, leaving 10 bases not matched to a gene. CDR3: CASSVAEDRIGEQYF. The CDR3 DNA reads as TGTGCCAGCAGCGTAGCAGAGGACAGGATCGGGGAGCAGTACTTC.

Here the CDR3 reads CASSPIGTVETQYF. The CDR3 DNA reads TGTGCCAGCAGCCCGATCGGGACGGTAGAGACCCAGTACTTC. The chain carries TRBV11-2 and TRBJ2-5; perhaps D is TRBD1 or TRBD2 (5 bases each). Trimming stripped 5 bases from V and 4 bases from J, with 14 bases between. Germline loops: CDR1 SGHAT, CDR2 FQNNGV. The CDR3 is made up of 14 amino acids.

This clonotype was observed a handful of times. This chain connects TRBV18 to TRBJ2-7; TRBD2 matches at 9 bases. V lost 0 bases and J lost 2; bases outside the gene matches: 5. The CDR3 sequence is 16 residues long. Germline lookup yields CDR1 KGHSH and CDR2 LQKENI. CDR3 loop: CASSPPVQRGAYEQYF. The CDR3 coding sequence is TGTGCCAGCTCACCACCGGTCCAGCGGGGGGCCTACGAGCAGTACTTC. The whole variable domain, filled in from reference TRBV18 and TRBJ2-7, reads NAGVMQNPRHLVRRRGQEARLRCSPMKGHSHVYWYRQLPEEGLKFMVYLQKENIIDESGMPKERFSAEFPKEGPSILRIQQVVRGDSAAYFCASSPPVQRGAYEQYFGPGTRLTVT.

This clonotype occurred a few times. The V gene is TRBV4-2, the J gene TRBJ2-5, with D possibly matching TRBD1 (6 bases). The CDR3 length is 16 residues. The ends were cut back, 4 bases at V and 1 base at J, with 16 bases in the middle. CDR1 and CDR2 (germline): LGHNA, YNFKEQ. CDR3 loop: CASSRGQGHIQETQYF. The CDR3 DNA reads as TGTGCCAGCAGCCGAGGCCAGGGACACATCCAAGAGACCCAGTACTTC.

The V and J genes are TRBV7-2 and TRBJ1-4; 9 nucleotides line up with TRBD1. Germline CDR1 reads SGHTA; CDR2 reads FQGNSA. The CDR3 extends over 18 amino acids. J was trimmed by 0 bases and V by 4 bases; bases with no gene match: 9. CDR3: CASSWDREYSATNEKLFF. The DNA of the CDR3 is TGTGCCAGCAGCTGGGACAGGGAGTATAGTGCAACTAATGAAAAACTGTTTTTT.

This clonotype was picked up a small number of times. The V call is TRBV18, the J call TRBJ2-5, with D possibly matching TRBD1 (6 bases). The CDR3 contains 14 residues. CDR1 and CDR2 (germline): KGHSH, LQKENI. V lost 2 bases, J lost 4 bases, and 11 bases lay in between. The CDR3 spells CASSPDRLGETQYF. The CDR3 coding sequence is TGTGCCAGCTCACCAGACAGGCTGGGAGAGACCCAGTACTTC.

In this sample, this clonotype turned up a few times. This chain uses TRBV18 with TRBJ1-6; 7 bases map to TRBD1. This CDR3 region has 16 residues. Trimming at V came to 2 bases and at J to 3 bases, leaving 4 bases not matched to a gene. Germline CDR1 KGHSH, CDR2 LQKENI. CDR3: CASSPIRDSYNSPLHF. The DNA of the CDR3 is TGTGCCAGCTCACCAATCAGGGACAGCTATAATTCACCCCTCCACTTT.

This clonotype was found many times. V usage is TRBV5-1 and J usage is TRBJ1-1, with 8 bases aligning to TRBD1. Germline V gives CDR1 SGHRS, CDR2 YFSETQ. J lost 4 bases, V lost 1 base, and 6 bases had no gene match. The CDR3 sequence is 15 residues long. CDR3 amino acids: CASSLTGGVGTEAFF. The CDR3 DNA reads TGCGCCAGCAGCTTGACAGGGGGTGTGGGCACTGAAGCTTTCTTT.

This rearrangement joins TRBV3-1 to TRBJ1-5; D not certain. Germline V lookup: CDR1 LGHDT, CDR2 YNNKEL (reference sequence). V was shortened by 1 base and J by 5 bases, with 9 bases between the two germline ends. The CDR3 runs 14 residues. As DNA, the CDR3 is TGTGCCAGCAGCCAAGCCTGGGGAGATCAGCCCCAGCATTTT. The encoded protein is CASSQAWGDQPQHF. Full variable domain (outside the CDR3, taken from reference TRBV3-1 and TRBJ1-5): DTAVSQTPKYLVTQMGNDKSIKCEQNLGHDTMYWYKQDSKKFLKIMFSYNNKELIINETVPNRFSPKSPDKAHLNLHINSLELGDSAVYFCASSQAWGDQPQHFGDGTRLSIL.

The sample holds a few counts of this clonotype. The genes are TRBV6-6 and TRBJ2-3; TRBD2 agrees at 11 bases. Germline CDR1 reads MNHNY; CDR2 reads SVGAGI (reference sequence). Trimming at V came to 7 bases and at J to 6 bases, leaving 9 bases not matched to a gene. The CDR3 spans 15 residues. The DNA of the CDR3 is TGTGCCAGCAAGGTACTAGCGGGGGTCCCGGATACGCAGTATTTT. Encoded protein: CASKVLAGVPDTQYF.

This clonotype was observed a few times. The chain uses TRBV20-1 and TRBJ2-5; perhaps TRBD1 as D (6 bases). Trimming took 3 bases from V and 5 from J, leaving 16 bases between them. The germline V gene has CDR1 DFQATT and CDR2 SNEGSKA (reference sequence). The CDR3 loop spans 14 amino acids. CDR3 coding DNA: TGCAGTGCTAGTGGGCCGGGACATGGGGAGACCCAGTACTTC. This gives the protein CSASGPGHGETQYF.

The rearrangement links TRBV7-2 to TRBJ2-1, with 11 bases that match TRBD2. Germline V lookup: CDR1 SGHTA, CDR2 FQGNSA. J lost 7 bases, V lost 5 bases, and 16 bases had no gene match. The CDR3 totals 18 residues. The CDR3 is CASSGRDSTSGGYNEQFF. Here the CDR3 DNA reads TGTGCCAGCAGCGGGAGGGACAGTACTAGCGGGGGCTATAATGAGCAGTTCTTC.

This clonotype appeared a few times. The J gene is TRBJ2-1, the V gene TRBV9; TRBD2 matches at 8 bases. Germline V gene sequence: CDR1 SGDLS, CDR2 YYNGEE. V shed 0 bases, J shed 6 bases, and the junction held 11 bases outside the gene matches. The CDR3 consists of 17 residues. CDR3 protein: CASSVGVGLVLGNEQFF. CDR3 DNA sequence: TGTGCCAGCAGCGTAGGGGTGGGACTAGTCCTGGGCAATGAGCAGTTCTTC.

The gene calls are TRBV29-1 and TRBJ2-7, with no clear D. Germline assignment: CDR1 SQVTM and CDR2 ANQGSEA. V lost 0 bases, J lost 4 bases, and 10 bases lay in between. The CDR3 extends over 13 amino acids. CDR3 nucleotides: TGCAGCGTTGAAGACGGCCGTAAATACGAGCAGTACTTC. Its translation: CSVEDGRKYEQYF.

This clonotype was counted a few times. The rearrangement links TRBV7-2 to TRBJ2-7; the D gene is possibly TRBD2 (5 bases). Germline V CDR1 and CDR2: SGHTA, FQGNSA. V lost 1 base, J lost 1 base, and 17 bases lay in between. The CDR3 covers 17 residues. The CDR3 is CASSLGGLLSLSYEQYF. In DNA form, the CDR3 reads TGTGCCAGCAGCTTAGGTGGACTCCTATCTCTGTCCTACGAGCAGTACTTC.

This clonotype was counted between two and nine times. The chain links TRBV4-3 to TRBJ2-5; D not resolved. The CDR3 runs to 13 residues. CDR1 and CDR2 (germline): LGHNA, YSLEER. Trimming cost V 0 bases and J 2 bases, with 4 bases left between them. The CDR3 region is CASSQDTQETQYF. The CDR3 bases are TGCGCCAGCAGCCAAGACACACAAGAGACCCAGTACTTC.

This chain links TRBV4-1 with TRBJ2-7, with a tentative D call TRBD1 (5 bases). Germline values: CDR1 MGHRA, CDR2 YSYEKL. The CDR3 contains 14 residues. Trimming removed 3 bases at V and 5 bases at J, with 14 bases between. CDR3 sequence: CASSQAPDIHEQYV. CDR3 sequence (DNA): TGCGCCAGCAGCCAGGCCCCGGACATTCACGAGCAGTACGTC.

The rearrangement joins TRBV20-1 to TRBJ2-5; D is ambiguous. This CDR3 has 11 amino acids. Trimming stripped 3 bases from V and 0 bases from J, with 2 bases between. Germline CDR1 reads DFQATT; CDR2 reads SNEGSKA (reference sequence). DNA of the CDR3: TGCAGTGCTAGGAACCAAGAGACCCAGTACTTC. As protein: CSARNQETQYF.

In its sample, this clonotype was seen many times. The chain recombines TRBV12-3 or TRBV12-4 with TRBJ2-5; 7 bases are shared with TRBD1. The J segment lost 3 bases and the V segment lost 2 bases, leaving 6 bases of the junction unmatched. The CDR3 spans 15 residues. In DNA, the CDR3 is TGTGCCAGCAGTTTAATGGGGACAGCGAAAGAGACCCAGTACTTC. Amino acids: CASSLMGTAKETQYF.

This clonotype was counted only a few times. The V call is TRBV5-1, the J call TRBJ2-7; possible D gene TRBD1, 6 bases. The CDR3 consists of 13 residues. CDR1 and CDR2 (germline): SGHRS, YFSETQ. Trimming took off 4 bases at V and 5 bases at J, with 13 bases between the two ends. CDR3 sequence: CASSIQGTDEQYF. DNA of the CDR3: TGCGCCAGCAGCATACAGGGAACTGACGAGCAGTACTTC.

This clonotype has more than one count but fewer than ten. The rearrangement uses TRBV6-2 or TRBV6-3 and TRBJ2-3; maybe TRBD1 (5 bases). V was clipped by 4 bases and J by 3 bases, with 11 bases between them. In germline, CDR1 is MNHEY, CDR2 SVGEGT. The CDR3 sequence is 14 residues long. The chain's CDR3 is CASSWGRETDTQYF. The DNA for the CDR3 is TGTGCCAGCAGTTGGGGCAGGGAAACAGATACGCAGTATTTT.

This clonotype was recorded at least ten times. The chain combines TRBV12-3 or TRBV12-4 with TRBJ1-6; possible D gene TRBD1, 5 bases. The CDR3 consists of 14 residues. V was clipped by 5 bases and J by 4 bases, with 9 bases between them. The CDR3 nucleotides are TGTGCCAGCAGTCCGGGACCGTATAATTCACCCCTCCACTTT. Translation gives CASSPGPYNSPLHF.

The chain couples TRBV6-5 to TRBJ1-2; 12 bases fit TRBD1. This CDR3 comprises 14 residues. Unmatched junction bases numbered 6, after V lost 6 bases and J lost 7 bases. CDR1 is MNHEY, CDR2 SVGAGI, per germline. In DNA, the CDR3 is TGTGCCAGCAGGACCCCGGGACAGGGGGCTGGCTACACCTTC. Amino acid sequence: CASRTPGQGAGYTF.

By share of the sample, this clonotype is medium-sized. The chain joins TRBV6-2 or TRBV6-3 to TRBJ1-6, with D possibly being TRBD1 (5 bases). The CDR3 covers 14 residues. Germline values: CDR1 MNHEY, CDR2 SVGEGT. V lost 0 bases and J lost 9, with 9 bases in between. CDR3 coding DNA: TGTGCCAGCAGTTACTCGGGGGGGACTTCACCCCTCCACTTT. This sequence encodes CASSYSGGTSPLHF.

On this clonotype itself: Germline and junction disagree at one end, which may indicate a read error. The J gene is TRBJ2-5, the V gene TRBV3-1; TRBD2 matches 7 bases. This CDR3 has 14 amino acids. Per the germline V gene, CDR1 is LGHDT and CDR2 is YNNKEL (reference sequence). The CDR3 loop reads CASSRSGTQETKYF. In DNA, the CDR3 is TGTGCCAGCAGCCGAAGCGGGACTCAAGAGACCAAGTACTTC.